A selection of T cell receptor beta chains follows, all from one sample in a study of blood T cells in healthy people across ages. TCRdb analysed the 5' RACE reads with MiXCR anew, one entry per CDR3 protein. This sample yields 1.5 million to 2 million distinct CDR3 sequences, of which about 49% are seen a single time; over 2% belongs to the top ten. Sequencing was performed on blood. These receptors came from a woman aged 35 to 49 in good health. Both conserved end residues are part of each CDR3. A D gene is named only where the DNA matches it firmly. Only some rows state a clone size, as once, few, many or a class for expanded clones.

D gene: TRBD1; V gene: TRBV10-3; clone size: NA; J gene: TRBJ1-2; CDR3 DNA: TGTGCCATCAGTGGACAGGGCCAATATGGCTACACCTTC; CDR3 protein: CAISGQGQYGYTF
D gene: TRBD2; V gene: TRBV20-1; clone size: NA; J gene: TRBJ2-7; CDR3 DNA: TGCAGCGCCCCGGGACTAGCGGGGGGGCGCGAGCAGTACTTC; CDR3 protein: CSAPGLAGGREQYF
D gene: TRBD1; V gene: TRBV7-2; clone size: many; J gene: TRBJ2-3; CDR3 DNA: TGTGCCAGCAGGCCTGACAGGGGCACAGATACGCAGTATTTT; CDR3 protein: CASRPDRGTDTQYF
D gene: TRBD1; V gene: TRBV27; clone size: NA; J gene: TRBJ1-5; CDR3 DNA: TGTGCCAGCACCAACTTCGGGACAGGGGGAAATCAGCCCCAGCATTTT; CDR3 protein: CASTNFGTGGNQPQHF
D gene: NA; V gene: TRBV14; clone size: NA; J gene: TRBJ1-2; CDR3 DNA: TGTGCCAGCAGCCAATCGGGGACCTATGGCTACACCTTC; CDR3 protein: CASSQSGTYGYTF
D gene: NA; V gene: TRBV6-5; clone size: NA; J gene: TRBJ1-2; CDR3 DNA: TGTGCCAGCAGTTACTCGATCACACAGGTCTATGGCCACACCTTC; CDR3 protein: CASSYSITQVYGHTF
D gene: TRBD1; V gene: TRBV7-2; clone size: NA; J gene: TRBJ2-1; CDR3 DNA: TGTGCCAGCAGCTTAGCCGGGACAGGGAGGTTGAATGAGCAGTTCTTC; CDR3 protein: CASSLAGTGRLNEQFF
D gene: NA; V gene: TRBV12-3/TRBV12-4; clone size: NA; J gene: TRBJ1-1; CDR3 DNA: TGTGCCAGCAGGGGTCGGGGGCCGGGAACTGAAGCTTTCTTT; CDR3 protein: CASRGRGPGTEAFF
D gene: TRBD2; V gene: TRBV7-9; clone size: NA; J gene: TRBJ2-1; CDR3 DNA: TGTGCCAGCAGACCCCGCATACAAGGGAGCGGGAACAATGAGCAGTTCTTC; CDR3 protein: CASRPRIQGSGNNEQFF
D gene: TRBD2; V gene: TRBV28; clone size: few; J gene: TRBJ2-1; CDR3 DNA: TGTGCCAGCAGAAGGCGGAAAGCGGGGGGCTCCTACAATGAGCAGTTCTTC; CDR3 protein: CASRRRKAGGSYNEQFF
D gene: NA; V gene: TRBV5-1; clone size: NA; J gene: TRBJ2-7; CDR3 DNA: TGCGCCAGCAGCGTCGCACCAAACTACGAGCAGTACTTC; CDR3 protein: CASSVAPNYEQYF
D gene: TRBD2; V gene: TRBV6-6; clone size: NA; J gene: TRBJ2-5; CDR3 DNA: TGTGCCAGCGTACTAAGCGGGGGGGCCGCGAAGACCCAGTACTTC; CDR3 protein: CASVLSGGAAKTQYF
D gene: NA; V gene: TRBV4-3; clone size: few; J gene: TRBJ1-2; CDR3 DNA: TGCGCCAGCAGCCAAGAACGAGGGGCCAGACCCACGGAGGGGAGCTACACCTTC; CDR3 protein: CASSQERGARPTEGSYTF
D gene: TRBD1; V gene: TRBV20-1; clone size: NA; J gene: TRBJ1-6; CDR3 DNA: TGCAGTGCACAACAGGGGGCGCGGGTTAATTCACCCCTCCACTTT; CDR3 protein: CSAQQGARVNSPLHF
D gene: NA; V gene: TRBV6-6; clone size: few; J gene: TRBJ2-7; CDR3 DNA: TGTGCCAGCCTTAGGGGGGACGAGCAGTACTTC; CDR3 protein: CASLRGDEQYF
D gene: NA; V gene: TRBV10-3; clone size: few; J gene: TRBJ1-2; CDR3 DNA: TGTGCCATCAGTGAGTCGTTCGGGGCGGTTCCGGGCTATGGCTACACCTTC; CDR3 protein: CAISESFGAVPGYGYTF
D gene: TRBD2; V gene: TRBV9; clone size: once; J gene: TRBJ2-1; CDR3 DNA: TGTGCCAGCAGCGTACCCGCTTCCGGGGGGGACGTTGAGCAGTTCTTC; CDR3 protein: CASSVPASGGDVEQFF
D gene: NA; V gene: TRBV20-1; clone size: once; J gene: TRBJ2-5; CDR3 DNA: TGCAGTGCTAGAGATCAGCGGGCGTTGGAGACCCAGTACTTC; CDR3 protein: CSARDQRALETQYF
D gene: TRBD1; V gene: TRBV12-3/TRBV12-4; clone size: once; J gene: TRBJ2-7; CDR3 DNA: TGTGCCAGCAGTTTAGAGGGGGCAGCTTACAATGAGCAGTACTTC; CDR3 protein: CASSLEGAAYNEQYF
D gene: TRBD1; V gene: TRBV29-1; clone size: few; J gene: TRBJ2-3; CDR3 DNA: TGCAGCTTAGAAGGGACAGACTTTGACTCAGATACGCAGTATTTT; CDR3 protein: CSLEGTDFDSDTQYF
D gene: TRBD2; V gene: TRBV4-2; clone size: NA; J gene: TRBJ2-6; CDR3 DNA: TGTGCCAGCAGCCTCGAAACTAGCGGAGCAACTGGGGCCAACGTCCTGACTTTC; CDR3 protein: CASSLETSGATGANVLTF
D gene: NA; V gene: TRBV9; clone size: NA; J gene: TRBJ1-1; CDR3 DNA: TGTGCCAGCAGCGCTGGGATACAGAACACTGAAGCTTTCTTT; CDR3 protein: CASSAGIQNTEAFF
D gene: TRBD2; V gene: TRBV9; clone size: few; J gene: TRBJ2-1; CDR3 DNA: TGTGCCAGCGGAGGGAGGGAAGAAGCGGGATACAATGAGCAGTTCTTC; CDR3 protein: CASGGREEAGYNEQFF
D gene: NA; V gene: TRBV5-1; clone size: NA; J gene: TRBJ2-1; CDR3 DNA: TGCGCCAGCAGCTTGGCCCTTGTCGATGAGCAGTTCTTC; CDR3 protein: CASSLALVDEQFF
D gene: TRBD1; V gene: TRBV6-5; clone size: NA; J gene: TRBJ2-7; CDR3 DNA: TGCGCCAGCCATGCGGACAGGACCCTCTACGAGCAGTACTTC; CDR3 protein: CASHADRTLYEQYF
D gene: NA; V gene: TRBV4-3; clone size: NA; J gene: TRBJ2-1; CDR3 DNA: TGCGCCAGCAGCCAGGGAGGTATACTGAACAATGAGCAGTTCTTC; CDR3 protein: CASSQGGILNNEQFF
D gene: NA; V gene: TRBV7-2; clone size: few; J gene: TRBJ1-6; CDR3 DNA: TGTGCCAGCATTAGGGACTGGAATTCACCCCTCCACTTT; CDR3 protein: CASIRDWNSPLHF
D gene: NA; V gene: TRBV7-2; clone size: NA; J gene: TRBJ2-4; CDR3 DNA: TGTGCCAGCAGCTTAGTTCCCCTCGGGACGGACGACATTCGGTACTTC; CDR3 protein: CASSLVPLGTDDIRYF
D gene: TRBD1; V gene: TRBV4-1; clone size: NA; J gene: TRBJ1-2; CDR3 DNA: TGCGCCAGCAGCCGCCCGGACAGGGACAACTATGGCTACACCTTC; CDR3 protein: CASSRPDRDNYGYTF
D gene: TRBD1; V gene: TRBV28; clone size: NA; J gene: TRBJ2-7; CDR3 DNA: TGTGCCAGCAGCCGCCAGACAGGGAACTACGAGCAGTACTTC; CDR3 protein: CASSRQTGNYEQYF
D gene: TRBD1; V gene: TRBV20-1; clone size: NA; J gene: TRBJ2-3; CDR3 DNA: TGCAGTGCTGTACAGGGGTCTTCCACAGATACGCAGTATTTT; CDR3 protein: CSAVQGSSTDTQYF
D gene: NA; V gene: TRBV11-2; clone size: NA; J gene: TRBJ2-1; CDR3 DNA: TGTGCCAGCAGCCTCGGACAGCCTGTTCGTGAGCAGTTCTTC; CDR3 protein: CASSLGQPVREQFF
D gene: NA; V gene: TRBV5-7; clone size: many; J gene: TRBJ2-3; CDR3 DNA: TGTGCCAGCAGCTTGGAACCCGGACAGTACACAGATACGCAGTATTTT; CDR3 protein: CASSLEPGQYTDTQYF
D gene: TRBD1; V gene: TRBV28; clone size: NA; J gene: TRBJ1-2; CDR3 DNA: TGTGCCAGCGTCGGGACAGGGAGCCTTATTGGCTACACCTTC; CDR3 protein: CASVGTGSLIGYTF
D gene: TRBD1; V gene: TRBV12-3/TRBV12-4; clone size: NA; J gene: TRBJ1-6; CDR3 DNA: TGTGCCAGCAGCCGTGGACAGGGAATGGTTTTTTCACCCCTCCACTTT; CDR3 protein: CASSRGQGMVFSPLHF
D gene: TRBD2; V gene: TRBV3-1; clone size: few; J gene: TRBJ2-5; CDR3 DNA: TGTGCCAGCAGCCATCGGGGGGTAGCGGGGGTTGAGACCCAGTACTTC; CDR3 protein: CASSHRGVAGVETQYF
D gene: NA; V gene: TRBV5-1; clone size: NA; J gene: TRBJ2-1; CDR3 DNA: TGCGCCAGCAGCTTCGGGGGTAACGATGAGCAGTTCTTC; CDR3 protein: CASSFGGNDEQFF
D gene: NA; V gene: TRBV7-2; clone size: NA; J gene: TRBJ2-3; CDR3 DNA: TGTGCCAGCAGCCGACAGGTAGAAAGCACAGATACGCAGTATTTT; CDR3 protein: CASSRQVESTDTQYF
D gene: TRBD1; V gene: TRBV28; clone size: NA; J gene: TRBJ2-7; CDR3 DNA: TGTGCCAGCTGTTCGGGACAGGCCAACTCCTACGAGCAGTACTTC; CDR3 protein: CASCSGQANSYEQYF
D gene: TRBD1; V gene: TRBV6-1; clone size: NA; J gene: TRBJ2-5; CDR3 DNA: TGTGCCAGCAGTGGATCATACAGGGGAGAGAAAGAGACCCAGTACTTC; CDR3 protein: CASSGSYRGEKETQYF
D gene: NA; V gene: TRBV5-8; clone size: few; J gene: TRBJ1-4; CDR3 DNA: TGTGCCAGCAGCTTGGATACAGGGCAAGCGAATGAAAAACTGTTTTTT; CDR3 protein: CASSLDTGQANEKLFF
D gene: NA; V gene: TRBV24-1; clone size: NA; J gene: TRBJ2-5; CDR3 DNA: TGTGCCACCAGTGATCGTCTCCGCAATGAGCAGTACTTC; CDR3 protein: CATSDRLRNEQYF
D gene: NA; V gene: TRBV28; clone size: few; J gene: TRBJ1-6; CDR3 DNA: TGTGCCAGCAGTCCCCGTGGGGGGGAAGGGAGCTCCTATAATTCACCCCTCCACTTT; CDR3 protein: CASSPRGGEGSSYNSPLHF
D gene: NA; V gene: TRBV6-1; clone size: once; J gene: TRBJ1-2; CDR3 DNA: TGTGCCATCACAGAGAAACAGTATGGCTACACCTTC; CDR3 protein: CAITEKQYGYTF
D gene: TRBD2; V gene: TRBV5-1; clone size: few; J gene: TRBJ2-6; CDR3 DNA: TGCGCCAGCAGCTTGGCCGGGACTAGTTACACTGGGGCCAACGTCCTGACTTTC; CDR3 protein: CASSLAGTSYTGANVLTF
D gene: NA; V gene: TRBV25-1; clone size: NA; J gene: TRBJ1-2; CDR3 DNA: TGTGCCAGCAGTGAACCAGGTGGTAGCTATGGCTACACCTTC; CDR3 protein: CASSEPGGSYGYTF
D gene: NA; V gene: TRBV20-1; clone size: few; J gene: TRBJ2-5; CDR3 DNA: TGCAGTGCTAGGCGACGGCCGTCCCAAGAGACCCAGTACTTC; CDR3 protein: CSARRRPSQETQYF
D gene: NA; V gene: TRBV7-8; clone size: few; J gene: TRBJ1-2; CDR3 DNA: TGTGCCAGCAGAGCTCGAGGGGGCTATGGCTACACCTTC; CDR3 protein: CASRARGGYGYTF
D gene: NA; V gene: TRBV20-1; clone size: NA; J gene: TRBJ2-5; CDR3 DNA: TGCAGTGCTAGACCCCAAAGGGGAGTCGAGACCCAGTACTTC; CDR3 protein: CSARPQRGVETQYF
D gene: NA; V gene: TRBV5-4; clone size: NA; J gene: TRBJ1-2; CDR3 DNA: TGTGCCAGCAGCTTGAGGGGGACACAAACTAACTATGGCTACACCTTC; CDR3 protein: CASSLRGTQTNYGYTF
D gene: TRBD1; V gene: TRBV6-2/TRBV6-3; clone size: NA; J gene: TRBJ1-5; CDR3 DNA: TGTGCCAGCAGTTTAACAGGGGGGTTCAGCAATCAGCCCCAGCATTTT; CDR3 protein: CASSLTGGFSNQPQHF
D gene: NA; V gene: TRBV28; clone size: NA; J gene: TRBJ2-3; CDR3 DNA: TGTGCCAGCAGTCATGGAGGGGATAGCACAGATACGCAGTATTTT; CDR3 protein: CASSHGGDSTDTQYF
D gene: NA; V gene: TRBV15; clone size: NA; J gene: TRBJ2-7; CDR3 DNA: TGTGCCACCAGCATCAAGGGATCCCACCAGTACTTC; CDR3 protein: CATSIKGSHQYF
D gene: NA; V gene: TRBV5-6; clone size: NA; J gene: TRBJ2-3; CDR3 DNA: TGTGCCAGCAGCTTGGGGGGGAGTTCTAGCACAGATACGCAGTATTTT; CDR3 protein: CASSLGGSSSTDTQYF
D gene: NA; V gene: TRBV9; clone size: NA; J gene: TRBJ2-1; CDR3 DNA: TGTGCCAGCAGGGGGAAGACCTACAATGAGCAGTTCTTC; CDR3 protein: CASRGKTYNEQFF
D gene: NA; V gene: TRBV7-2; clone size: NA; J gene: TRBJ2-5; CDR3 DNA: TGTGCCAGCAGCCGATCCCTGGACAGTCAAGGGACCCAGTACTTC; CDR3 protein: CASSRSLDSQGTQYF
D gene: NA; V gene: TRBV14; clone size: NA; J gene: TRBJ2-1; CDR3 DNA: TGTGCCAGCAGCCAATCGGGTTTGCTCTCCTACAATGTGCAGTTCTTC; CDR3 protein: CASSQSGLLSYNVQFF
D gene: TRBD1; V gene: TRBV5-1; clone size: NA; J gene: TRBJ2-7; CDR3 DNA: TGCGCCAGCAGCTTGCCGGACAGGGGGCTCTACGAGCAGTACTTC; CDR3 protein: CASSLPDRGLYEQYF